This T cell receptor beta chain was retrieved from a study of long-term antiretroviral therapy in people with HIV. A v3.0 immunoSEQ assay was performed at survey level. The method was immunoSEQ multiplex PCR; TCRdb's version includes in-frame clones alone and lacks a portion of them. The sample comprises approximately 34,000 clones, under 85% of which are singletons, and roughly 6.3% rests with the top ten. The CDR3 is made up of 13 amino acids. Per germline, CDR1 MNHEY and CDR2 SMNVEV (reference sequence). Trimming removed 2 bases at V and 5 bases at J, with 9 bases between. Sequenced here: unsorted PBMCs, sampled 1 year after starting antiretroviral therapy. The chain joins TRBV27 to TRBJ1-2, with D uncertain. This TCR was sampled from a man aged 18 to 29 with HIV. In DNA, the CDR3 is TGTGCCAGCAGTTTAGGGATACGATATGGCTACACCTTC. Protein: CASSLGIRYGYTF.